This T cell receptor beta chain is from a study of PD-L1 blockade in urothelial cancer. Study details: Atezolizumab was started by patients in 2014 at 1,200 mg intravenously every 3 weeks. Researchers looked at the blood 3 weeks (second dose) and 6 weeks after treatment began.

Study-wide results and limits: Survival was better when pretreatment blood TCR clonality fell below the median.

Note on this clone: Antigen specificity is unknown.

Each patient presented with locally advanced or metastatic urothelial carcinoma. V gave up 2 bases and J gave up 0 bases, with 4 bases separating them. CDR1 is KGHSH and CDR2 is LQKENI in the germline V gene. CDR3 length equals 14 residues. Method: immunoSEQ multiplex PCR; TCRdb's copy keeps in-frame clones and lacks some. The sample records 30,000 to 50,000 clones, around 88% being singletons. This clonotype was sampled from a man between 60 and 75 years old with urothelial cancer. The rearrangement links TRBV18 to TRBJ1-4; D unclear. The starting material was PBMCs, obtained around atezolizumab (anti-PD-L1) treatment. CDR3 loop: CASSPSATNEKLFF. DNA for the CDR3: TGTGCCAGCTCACCATCTGCAACTAATGAAAAACTGTTTTTT.